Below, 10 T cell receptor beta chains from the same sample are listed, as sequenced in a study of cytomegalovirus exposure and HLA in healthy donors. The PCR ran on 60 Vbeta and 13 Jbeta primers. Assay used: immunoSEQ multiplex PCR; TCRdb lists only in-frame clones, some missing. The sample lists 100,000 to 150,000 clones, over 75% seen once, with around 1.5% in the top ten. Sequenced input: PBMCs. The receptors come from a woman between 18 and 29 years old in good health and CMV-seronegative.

The chain's CDR3 is CASSPLGGTGANVLTF. CDR3 DNA: TGTGCCAGCTCACCACTTGGAGGAACTGGGGCCAACGTCCTGACTTTC. The chain recombines TRBV18 with TRBJ2-6; maybe TRBD2 (5 bases). The germline V gene has CDR1 KGHSH and CDR2 LQKENI. Between the trimmed V and J ends, which lost 1 base and 2 bases, there was a span of 9 bases. The CDR3 totals 16 residues.

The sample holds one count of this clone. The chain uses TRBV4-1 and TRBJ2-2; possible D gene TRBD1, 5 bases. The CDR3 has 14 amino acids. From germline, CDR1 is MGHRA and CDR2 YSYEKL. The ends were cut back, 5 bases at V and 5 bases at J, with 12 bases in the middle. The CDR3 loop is CASSTPKGTGELFF. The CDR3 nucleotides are TGCGCCAGCAGCACTCCAAAGGGGACCGGGGAGCTGTTTTTT.

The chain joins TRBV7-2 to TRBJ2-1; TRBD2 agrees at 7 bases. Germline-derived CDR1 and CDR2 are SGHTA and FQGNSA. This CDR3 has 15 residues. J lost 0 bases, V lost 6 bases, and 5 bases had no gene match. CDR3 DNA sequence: TGTGCCAGCAGTCAAAGGGAGGGCTCCTACAATGAGCAGTTCTTC. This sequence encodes CASSQREGSYNEQFF.

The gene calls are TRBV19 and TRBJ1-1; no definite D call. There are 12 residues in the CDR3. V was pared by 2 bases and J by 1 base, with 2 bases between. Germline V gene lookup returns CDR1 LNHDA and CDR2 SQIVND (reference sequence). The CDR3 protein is CASSIRNTEAFF. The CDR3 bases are TGTGCCAGTAGTATACGGAACACTGAAGCTTTCTTT.

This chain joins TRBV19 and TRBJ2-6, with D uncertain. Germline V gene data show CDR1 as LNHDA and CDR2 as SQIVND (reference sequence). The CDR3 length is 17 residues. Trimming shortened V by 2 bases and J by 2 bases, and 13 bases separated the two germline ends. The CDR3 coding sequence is TGTGCCAGTAGTATATTGAACGCTCTAGCTGGGGCCAACGTCCTGACTTTC. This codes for CASSILNALAGANVLTF.

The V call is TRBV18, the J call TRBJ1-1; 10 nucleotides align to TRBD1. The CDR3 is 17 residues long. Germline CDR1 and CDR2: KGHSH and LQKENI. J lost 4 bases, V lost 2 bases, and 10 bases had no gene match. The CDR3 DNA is TGTGCCAGCTCACCAGTGACAGGGGGCGCCGGGGGCACTGAAGCTTTCTTT. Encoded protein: CASSPVTGGAGGTEAFF.

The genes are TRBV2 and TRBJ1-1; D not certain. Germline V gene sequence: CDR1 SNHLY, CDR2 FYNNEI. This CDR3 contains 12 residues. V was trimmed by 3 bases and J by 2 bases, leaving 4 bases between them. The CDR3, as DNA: TGTGCCAGCAGTGACTATAACACTGAAGCTTTCTTT. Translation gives CASSDYNTEAFF.

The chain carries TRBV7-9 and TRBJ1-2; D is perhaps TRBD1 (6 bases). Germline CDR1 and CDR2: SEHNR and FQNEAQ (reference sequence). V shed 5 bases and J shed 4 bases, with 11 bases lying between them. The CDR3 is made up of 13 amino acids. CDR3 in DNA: TGTGCCAGCAGCACTACAGGGACCTATGGCTACACCTTC. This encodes CASSTTGTYGYTF.

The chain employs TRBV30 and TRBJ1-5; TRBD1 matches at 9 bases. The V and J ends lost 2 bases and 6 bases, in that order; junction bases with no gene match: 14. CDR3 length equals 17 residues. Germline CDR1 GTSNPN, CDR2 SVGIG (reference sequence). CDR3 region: CAWSLIPPGQGSQPQHF. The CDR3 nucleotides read TGTGCCTGGAGTCTCATTCCACCGGGACAGGGATCTCAGCCCCAGCATTTT.

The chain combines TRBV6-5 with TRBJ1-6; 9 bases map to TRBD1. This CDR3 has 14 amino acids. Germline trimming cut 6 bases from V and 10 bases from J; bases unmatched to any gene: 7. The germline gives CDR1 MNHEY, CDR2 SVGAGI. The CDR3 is CASRPDRGESPLHF. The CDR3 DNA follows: TGTGCCAGCAGACCGGACAGGGGAGAGTCACCCCTCCACTTT.